The entry that follows covers one T cell receptor beta chain sequence. The data were taken from a study of T cell responses to AZD1222 COVID-19 vaccine. Overall study context: Second doses that came at about 4 or about 12 weeks were put together.

The data were produced by immunoSEQ multiplex PCR, yet TCRdb's version contains in-frame clones alone and is incomplete. In the table there are 180,000 or so clones, about 92% of which are singletons. Germline assignment: CDR1 LGHNA and CDR2 YNFKEQ. V lost 1 base and J 5 bases, leaving 9 bases between the germline ends. The CDR3 spans 13 residues. The sample in question was peripheral blood, obtained on day 0 of AZD1222 vaccination. J is TRBJ2-7 and V is TRBV4-2; D is unclear. This receptor was obtained from an adult in good health. The CDR3 DNA follows: TGTGCCAGCAGCCAAGTGGGCCGCGACGAGCAGTACTTC. It translates to CASSQVGRDEQYF.